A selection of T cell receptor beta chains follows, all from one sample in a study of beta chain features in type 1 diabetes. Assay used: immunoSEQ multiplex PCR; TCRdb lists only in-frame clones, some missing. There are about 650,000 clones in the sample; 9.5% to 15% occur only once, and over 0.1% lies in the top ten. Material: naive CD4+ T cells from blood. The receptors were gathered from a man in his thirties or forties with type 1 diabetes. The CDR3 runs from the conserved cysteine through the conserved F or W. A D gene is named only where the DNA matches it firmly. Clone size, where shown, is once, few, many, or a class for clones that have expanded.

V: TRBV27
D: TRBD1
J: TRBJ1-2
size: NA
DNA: TGTGCCAGCAGTTACCCAGGGGGACATGGCTACACCTTC
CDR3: CASSYPGGHGYTF

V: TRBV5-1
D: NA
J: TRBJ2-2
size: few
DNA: TGCGCCAGCAGCTTATCAGGAAGCACCGGGGAGCTGTTTTTT
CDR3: CASSLSGSTGELFF

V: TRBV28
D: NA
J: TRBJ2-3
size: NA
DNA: TGTGCCAGCAGTTTACGGCCTAGCACAGATACGCAGTATTTT
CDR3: CASSLRPSTDTQYF

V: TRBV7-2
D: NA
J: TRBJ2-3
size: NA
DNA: TGTGCCAGCAGCTTAGCGTGGGGCAGCACAGATACGCAGTATTTT
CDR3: CASSLAWGSTDTQYF

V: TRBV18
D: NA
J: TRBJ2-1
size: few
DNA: TGTGCCAGCTCACCAGCGACAGAAGAGCAGTTCTTC
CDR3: CASSPATEEQFF

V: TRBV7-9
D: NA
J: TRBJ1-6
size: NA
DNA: TGTGCCAGCGGCGCAGTAAATTCACCCCTCCACTTT
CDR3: CASGAVNSPLHF

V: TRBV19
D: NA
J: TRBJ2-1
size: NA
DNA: TGTGCCAGTATAGGCGGCCCCTACAATGAGCAGTTCTTC
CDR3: CASIGGPYNEQFF

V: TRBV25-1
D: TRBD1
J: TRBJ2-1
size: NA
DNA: TGTGCCAGCAGTGCCGCCGGGACAGGGGGCGGAAATGAGCAGTTCTTC
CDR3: CASSAAGTGGGNEQFF

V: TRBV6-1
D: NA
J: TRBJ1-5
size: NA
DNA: TGTGCCAGCAGTGAACAGGGTCTCAATCAGCCCCAGCATTTT
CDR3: CASSEQGLNQPQHF

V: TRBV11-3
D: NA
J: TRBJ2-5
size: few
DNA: TGTGCCAGCAGCTTAACGGGTAAAGAGACCCAGTACTTC
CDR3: CASSLTGKETQYF

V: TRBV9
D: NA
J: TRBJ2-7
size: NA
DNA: TGTGCCAGCAGCGTAGGACCGGATAGCGGAACCTACGAGCAGTACTTC
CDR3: CASSVGPDSGTYEQYF

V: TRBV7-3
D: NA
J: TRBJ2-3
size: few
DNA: TGTGCCAGCAGCTCTTCCGGAACAGGGACGCGGGTGGATACGCAGTATTTT
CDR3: CASSSSGTGTRVDTQYF

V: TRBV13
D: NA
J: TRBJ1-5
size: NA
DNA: TGTGCCAGCAGCTCCGGACTAACGAGGCCCCAGCATTTT
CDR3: CASSSGLTRPQHF

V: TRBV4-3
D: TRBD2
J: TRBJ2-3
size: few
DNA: TGCGCCAGCAGCCAAGAATTGCAGCGGGGGCCCACAGATACGCAGTATTTT
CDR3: CASSQELQRGPTDTQYF

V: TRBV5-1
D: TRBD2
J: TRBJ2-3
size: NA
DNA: TGCGCCAGCAGCTTGGTAGGCGGGGGGACAGATACGCAGTATTTT
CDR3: CASSLVGGGTDTQYF

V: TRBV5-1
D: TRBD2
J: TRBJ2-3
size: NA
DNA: TGCGCCAGCAGCTCCGGACTAGCGGGCACAGATACGCAGTATTTT
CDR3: CASSSGLAGTDTQYF

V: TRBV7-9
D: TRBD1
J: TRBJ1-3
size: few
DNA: TGTGCCAGCAGCCTTATCAGAGGACAGGGCAACTCTGGAAACACCATATATTTT
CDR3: CASSLIRGQGNSGNTIYF

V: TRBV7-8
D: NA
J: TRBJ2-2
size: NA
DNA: TGTGCCAGCAGCTTAGCGTTGGGGAGTGGAGGCGGGGAGCTGTTTTTT
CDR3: CASSLALGSGGGELFF

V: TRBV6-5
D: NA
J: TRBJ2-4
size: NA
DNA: TGTGCCAGCAGTTACCAAAACATTCAGTACTTC
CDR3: CASSYQNIQYF

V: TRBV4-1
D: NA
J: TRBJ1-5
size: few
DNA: TGCGCCAGCAGCCACATTGGAGGACAGAAAAATCAGCCCCAGCATTTT
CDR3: CASSHIGGQKNQPQHF

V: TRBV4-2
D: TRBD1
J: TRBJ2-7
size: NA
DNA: TGTGCCAGCAGCCAGACACTAAGCCGGGACAGCTCCTACGAGCAGTACTTC
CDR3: CASSQTLSRDSSYEQYF

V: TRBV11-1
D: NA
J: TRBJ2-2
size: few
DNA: TGTGCCAGCAGTAAAGAACGAACCGGGGAGCTGTTTTTT
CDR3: CASSKERTGELFF

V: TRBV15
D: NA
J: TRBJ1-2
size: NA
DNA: TGTGCCACCAGCATCGAACAGCCGCCGTCCAACTATGGCTACACCTTC
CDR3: CATSIEQPPSNYGYTF

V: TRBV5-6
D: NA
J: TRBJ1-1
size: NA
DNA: TGTGCCAGCAGCTTAGGAAGTATCGCTGAAGCTTTCTTT
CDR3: CASSLGSIAEAFF

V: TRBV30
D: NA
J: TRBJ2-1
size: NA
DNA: TGTGCCTGGAGTGTAGCGAGGACAGACGCTTACAATGAGCAGTTCTTC
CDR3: CAWSVARTDAYNEQFF

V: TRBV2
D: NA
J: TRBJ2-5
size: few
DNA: TGTGCCAGCAACGTACAGGGCCCACAAGAGACCCAGTACTTC
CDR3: CASNVQGPQETQYF

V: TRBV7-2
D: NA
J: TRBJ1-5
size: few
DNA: TGTGCCAGCAGGCGGACACTTAATCAGCCCCAGCATTTT
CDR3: CASRRTLNQPQHF

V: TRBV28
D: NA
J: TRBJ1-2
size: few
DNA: TGTGCCGTCTTTAGCGGGCCGTCTAACTATGGCTACACCTTC
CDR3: CAVFSGPSNYGYTF

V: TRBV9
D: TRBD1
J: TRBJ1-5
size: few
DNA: TGTGCCAGCAGCGCGGACAGGGGCGGTGGGACCCAGCATTTT
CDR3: CASSADRGGGTQHF